The next 30 T cell receptor beta chains were all read from a single sample in a study of cytomegalovirus exposure and HLA in healthy donors. Primers included in the PCR were 60 Vbeta and 13 Jbeta primers. TCRdb's table, derived via immunoSEQ multiplex PCR, lists solely in-frame clones and lacks some. Found here are some 120,000 clones, roughly 79% of them singletons; the top ten hold roughly 3%. Input material: PBMCs. These receptors all stem from a young man in good health and CMV-seronegative.

This clone has a handful of counts. The gene calls are TRBV5-8 and TRBJ2-7; D gene ambiguous. In germline, CDR1 is SGHTS, CDR2 YDEGEE. The V gene lost 9 bases and the J gene lost 2 bases, with 18 bases spanning the gap. The CDR3 extends over 14 amino acids. CDR3 sequence: CANSDTRNPYEQYF. The CDR3 DNA reads TGTGCCAACTCCGACACCCGGAATCCCTACGAGCAGTACTTC.

This sequence joins TRBV5-1 and TRBJ1-3; no clear D gene. V lost 4 bases and J 4 bases, leaving 12 bases between the germline ends. This CDR3 spans 14 amino acids. Germline assignment: CDR1 SGHRS and CDR2 YFSETQ. The CDR3 bases are TGCGCCAGCAGCCCTGGCGGGCCGGGAAACACCATATATTTT. Translating gives CASSPGGPGNTIYF. Full variable domain (remainder filled in from reference TRBV5-1 and TRBJ1-3): KAGVTQTPRYLIKTRGQQVTLSCSPISGHRSVSWYQQTPGQGLQFLFEYFSETQRNKGNFPGRFSGRQFSNSRSEMNVSTLELGDSALYLCASSPGGPGNTIYFGEGSWLTVV.

V and J are TRBV7-2 and TRBJ2-3; 7 bases are a match to TRBD2. The CDR3 is 16 amino acids. Trimming at V came to 5 bases and at J to 5 bases, leaving 13 bases not matched to a gene. Looked up from germline, CDR1 is SGHTA and CDR2 is FQGNSA. The CDR3 here is CASSPGGWSYEDTQYF. For the CDR3, the DNA is TGTGCCAGCAGCCCCGGGGGGTGGTCGTACGAAGATACGCAGTATTTT.

The chain has TRBV5-6 and TRBJ2-1; possibly TRBD1 for D (6 bases). V shed 0 bases and J shed 0 bases, with 13 bases lying between them. Germline CDR1 SGHDT, CDR2 YYEEEE. The CDR3 consists of 17 residues. For the CDR3, the DNA is TGTGCCAGCAGCTTGGTACAGGACAGCTTCTCCTACAATGAGCAGTTCTTC. It encodes CASSLVQDSFSYNEQFF.

This sequence joins TRBV5-5 and TRBJ2-5; D unclear. The CDR3 spans 14 residues. Germline V gives CDR1 SGHKS, CDR2 YYEKEE (reference sequence). V lost 2 bases and J lost 1, with 9 bases in between. The CDR3 reads CASSFSDSQETQYF. In DNA, the CDR3 is TGTGCCAGCAGCTTTTCTGACTCCCAAGAGACCCAGTACTTC.

J is TRBJ1-1 and V is TRBV30; TRBD1 aligns across 8 bases. The CDR3 has 11 amino acids. The trim removed 3 bases at V and 8 bases at J, leaving 2 bases unmatched. CDR1 and CDR2 (germline): GTSNPN, SVGIG (reference sequence). This CDR3 reads CAWRGQGEAFF. CDR3 nucleotide sequence: TGTGCCTGGAGAGGACAGGGAGAAGCTTTCTTT.

V gene TRBV7-2 combines with J gene TRBJ2-7; D unclear. The CDR3 is 15 amino acids. Germline V gene data show CDR1 as SGHTA and CDR2 as FQGNSA. V was pared by 1 base and J by 6 bases, with 16 bases between. In DNA form, the CDR3 reads TGTGCCAGCAGCTTAGGGCTAGTAAATCCCGGCGAGCAGTACTTC. Translating gives CASSLGLVNPGEQYF. The variable domain in full, with the rest retrieved from reference TRBV7-2 and TRBJ2-7, is GAGVSQSPSNKVTEKGKDVELRCDPISGHTALYWYRQSLGQGLEFLIYFQGNSAPDKSGLPSDRFSAERTGGSVSTLTIQRTQQEDSAVYLCASSLGLVNPGEQYFGPGTRLTVT.

The V call is TRBV10-1, the J call TRBJ1-2, with 9 bases identical to TRBD1. The length of the CDR3 is 12 residues. The V gene's germline CDR1 is WNHNN and CDR2 SYGVQD (reference sequence). The trim removed 11 bases at V and 7 bases at J, leaving 8 bases unmatched. The CDR3 DNA sequence: TGCGCCGGGCAATACAGGGGGCTTGGCTACACCTTC. This gives the protein CAGQYRGLGYTF.

The V and J genes are TRBV5-1 and TRBJ1-1, with 9 bases identical to TRBD1. There are 15 residues in the CDR3. V lost 2 bases to trimming and J lost 2 bases; unmatched junction nucleotides: 4. Germline V gives CDR1 SGHRS, CDR2 YFSETQ. CDR3 nucleotides: TGCGCCAGCAGCTTACTGGGACAGGGAAACACTGAAGCTTTCTTT. Amino acids: CASSLLGQGNTEAFF.

The rearrangement joins TRBV19 to TRBJ2-1; 8 bases map to TRBD2. The V and J ends lost 7 bases and 4 bases, in that order; junction bases with no gene match: 9. CDR1 is LNHDA and CDR2 is SQIVND in the germline V gene (reference sequence). The CDR3 runs 15 residues. The CDR3 DNA sequence: TGTGCCAGTAAGCGACCGGGACTAGGATACAATGAGCAGTTCTTC. Encoded protein: CASKRPGLGYNEQFF.

The chain has TRBV4-2 and TRBJ2-2; D unresolved. Per the germline V gene, CDR1 is LGHNA and CDR2 is YNFKEQ. V lost 0 bases and J lost 7, with 6 bases in between. The CDR3 runs 13 residues. In DNA, the CDR3 is TGTGCCAGCAGCCAAGACCAGGACGGGGAGCTGTTTTTT. This translates into CASSQDQDGELFF.

This clone was recorded a few times. The genes are TRBV7-9 and TRBJ2-7, with 15 bases matching TRBD2. The germline V gene encodes CDR1 SEHNR and CDR2 FQNEAQ (reference sequence). CDR3 length: 18 residues. The junction had 13 bases not matched to a gene; V was cut back by 4 bases and J by 6 bases. CDR3: CASSYGLAGGPLPREQYF. The CDR3, as DNA: TGTGCCAGCAGCTACGGACTAGCGGGAGGGCCTTTACCGCGCGAGCAGTACTTC.

The chain recombines TRBV30 with TRBJ1-1, with D uncertain. Germline V CDR1 and CDR2: GTSNPN, SVGIG (reference sequence). V gave up 2 bases and J gave up 7 bases, with 14 bases separating them. This CDR3 comprises 13 residues. The CDR3 is CAWSRNIADEAFF. For the CDR3, the DNA is TGTGCCTGGAGTCGGAACATCGCGGATGAAGCTTTCTTT.

The V gene is TRBV28, the J gene TRBJ1-5; D is perhaps TRBD1 (5 bases). The germline V gene has CDR1 MDHEN and CDR2 SYDVKM. With 2 bases removed from V and 0 bases from J, the gap between germline ends came to 8 bases. This CDR3 contains 15 residues. This chain's CDR3 is CASSLGGDSNQPQHF. CDR3 DNA: TGTGCCAGCAGTTTAGGGGGGGATAGCAATCAGCCCCAGCATTTT.

This sequence joins TRBV6-5 and TRBJ1-2; TRBD1 matches 8 bases. The germline CDR1 and CDR2 sequences are MNHEY and SVGAGI. The CDR3 totals 14 residues. V lost 4 bases and J lost 4; bases outside the gene matches: 5. CDR3 in amino acids: CASSFGQGAYGYTF. The DNA for the CDR3 is TGTGCCAGCAGTTTCGGTCAGGGGGCCTATGGCTACACCTTC.

The rearrangement links TRBV6-6 to TRBJ2-7; maybe TRBD2 (6 bases). The germline V gene has CDR1 MNHNY and CDR2 SVGAGI (reference sequence). V gave up 5 bases and J gave up 0 bases, with 14 bases separating them. The CDR3 totals 15 residues. Here the CDR3 DNA reads TGTGCCAGCAGTCTCGCGGCCGGGGGCTCCTACGAGCAGTACTTC. Encoded protein: CASSLAAGGSYEQYF.

The rearrangement uses TRBV29-1 and TRBJ1-4; maybe TRBD1 (6 bases). Germline loops: CDR1 SQVTM, CDR2 ANQGSEA. V lost 7 bases to trimming and J lost 6 bases, with 12 bases between them. The CDR3 covers 12 residues. The CDR3 DNA reads as TGCAGCGCAGGGGTATTGGATGAAAAACTGTTTTTT. It is translated as CSAGVLDEKLFF.

The J gene is TRBJ2-7, the V gene TRBV2, with 7 positions matching TRBD1. CDR1 and CDR2 (germline): SNHLY, FYNNEI. The CDR3 is 12 residues long. Germline trimming cut 6 bases from V and 2 bases from J; bases unmatched to any gene: 1. CDR3 residues: CASRGTAYEQYF. The DNA for the CDR3 is TGTGCCAGCAGAGGGACAGCCTACGAGCAGTACTTC.

This clone was counted a few times. The V and J genes are TRBV2 and TRBJ2-7; TRBD2 matches 12 bases. CDR3 length equals 16 residues. Per germline, CDR1 SNHLY and CDR2 FYNNEI. The V gene end was trimmed by 4 bases and the J gene end by 6 bases; junction bases not matched to a gene: 10. The CDR3 DNA reads TGTGCCAGCAGTGCCGGGTCTAGCGGGAGGGCTCGCGAGCAGTACTTC. Residues: CASSAGSSGRAREQYF.

This clone came up a few times. The V call is TRBV7-3, the J call TRBJ2-1; TRBD1 agrees at 10 bases. CDR1 is SGHTA, CDR2 FQGTGA, per germline. Trimming removed 4 bases from V and 3 bases from J; junction bases left unmatched: 3. The CDR3 extends over 15 amino acids. DNA for the CDR3: TGTGCCAGCAGCTCGGACAGGGGGAACTACAATGAGCAGTTCTTC. Translating it yields CASSSDRGNYNEQFF.

This chain uses TRBV28 with TRBJ1-2; the D gene is possibly TRBD1 (6 bases). Germline V gene sequence: CDR1 MDHEN, CDR2 SYDVKM. Trimming took off 6 bases at V and 7 bases at J, with 15 bases between the two ends. The CDR3 contains 13 residues. CDR3 DNA sequence: TGTGCCAGCAGAGCTTACAGGGCCAGTGGCTACACCTTC. Protein sequence: CASRAYRASGYTF.

This clone was found once. The chain recombines TRBV30 with TRBJ1-1; possible D gene TRBD1, 5 bases. The CDR3 runs to 11 residues. The V end lost 5 bases, the J end lost 11 bases, and 15 bases lay between the germline ends. The germline CDR1 and CDR2 sequences are GTSNPN and SVGIG (reference sequence). The CDR3: CAWGGREEAFF. The CDR3 nucleotides are TGTGCCTGGGGGGGGAGGGAGGAGGCTTTCTTT.

This rearrangement joins TRBV4-2 to TRBJ2-3; 10 bases agree with TRBD2. J gave up 4 bases and V 0 bases, and 10 bases lay outside the gene matches. Germline-derived CDR1 and CDR2 are LGHNA and YNFKEQ. This CDR3 has 18 residues. CDR3 protein: CASSQDLGLAGASDTQYF. The DNA for the CDR3 is TGTGCCAGCAGCCAAGATCTTGGGCTAGCGGGGGCATCAGATACGCAGTATTTT.

This clone was seen a single time. V gene TRBV4-2 combines with J gene TRBJ2-5, with D unclear. V lost 1 base to trimming and J lost 5 bases, with 11 bases between them. This CDR3 has 14 amino acids. Germline V CDR1 and CDR2: LGHNA, YNFKEQ. The CDR3 bases are TGTGCCAGCAGCCAAGTTTTCCCCCCGGAGACCCAGTACTTC. Encoded protein: CASSQVFPPETQYF.

The V and J genes are TRBV7-2 and TRBJ2-7, with a weak D call TRBD1 (5 bases). The CDR3 is 14 amino acids. V gave up 4 bases and J gave up 3 bases, with 13 bases separating them. CDR1 and CDR2 from the germline V gene are SGHTA and FQGNSA. CDR3 nucleotides: TGTGCCAGCAGCTCGCAGGGTGTTCGCTACGAGCAGTACTTC. Its protein is CASSSQGVRYEQYF.

The chain uses TRBV2 and TRBJ1-2; tentative D call: TRBD1 (6 bases). Between the trimmed V and J ends, which lost 3 bases and 8 bases, there was a span of 10 bases. The germline CDR1 and CDR2 sequences are SNHLY and FYNNEI. CDR3 length: 12 residues. CDR3 bases: TGTGCCAGCAGTGAGGGGACAAGAGGCTACACCTTC. Translation: CASSEGTRGYTF. Based on the CDR3 plus reference TRBV2 and TRBJ1-2, the full variable domain is EPEVTQTPSHQVTQMGQEVILRCVPISNHLYFYWYRQILGQKVEFLVSFYNNEISEKSEIFDDQFSVERPDGSNFTLKIRSTKLEDSAMYFCASSEGTRGYTFGSGTRLTVV.

With regard to this clone: The same CDR3 also results from other DNA sequences found in this sample. The chain uses TRBV7-6 and TRBJ2-3, with TRBD1 matching over 10 bases. V lost 5 bases and J lost 3; bases outside the gene matches: 8. Germline CDR1 SGHVS, CDR2 FNYEAQ. CDR3 length: 16 residues. This CDR3 reads CASSLRGTGVTDTQYF. CDR3 nucleotides: TGTGCCAGCAGCCTTCGAGGGACAGGGGTAACAGATACGCAGTATTTT.

V is TRBV2 and J is TRBJ2-5, with D tentatively TRBD2 (6 bases). CDR1 SNHLY and CDR2 FYNNEI come from the germline V gene. Trimming took 4 bases from V and 0 from J, leaving 15 bases between them. CDR3 length equals 16 residues. DNA for the CDR3: TGTGCCAGCAGTGGTCTAGCGAGGCTAGACCAAGAGACCCAGTACTTC. Translation gives CASSGLARLDQETQYF.

The chain employs TRBV5-1 and TRBJ2-1; weak D call: TRBD2 (5 bases). The CDR3 covers 15 residues. Germline CDR1 and CDR2: SGHRS and YFSETQ. V was trimmed by 4 bases and J by 0 bases, leaving 11 bases between them. The CDR3 sequence: CASSPSWSSYNEQFF. CDR3 bases: TGCGCCAGCAGCCCTAGCTGGAGCTCCTACAATGAGCAGTTCTTC.

CDR3 coding DNA: TGTGCCAGCAGCCTGGGGGGGGATCAGCCCCAGCATTTT. It is translated as CASSLGGDQPQHF. This chain links TRBV7-3 with TRBJ1-5, with D perhaps TRBD1 (5 bases). The CDR3 consists of 13 residues. V lost 5 bases to trimming and J lost 5 bases, with 10 bases between them. The germline CDR1 and CDR2 sequences are SGHTA and FQGTGA.